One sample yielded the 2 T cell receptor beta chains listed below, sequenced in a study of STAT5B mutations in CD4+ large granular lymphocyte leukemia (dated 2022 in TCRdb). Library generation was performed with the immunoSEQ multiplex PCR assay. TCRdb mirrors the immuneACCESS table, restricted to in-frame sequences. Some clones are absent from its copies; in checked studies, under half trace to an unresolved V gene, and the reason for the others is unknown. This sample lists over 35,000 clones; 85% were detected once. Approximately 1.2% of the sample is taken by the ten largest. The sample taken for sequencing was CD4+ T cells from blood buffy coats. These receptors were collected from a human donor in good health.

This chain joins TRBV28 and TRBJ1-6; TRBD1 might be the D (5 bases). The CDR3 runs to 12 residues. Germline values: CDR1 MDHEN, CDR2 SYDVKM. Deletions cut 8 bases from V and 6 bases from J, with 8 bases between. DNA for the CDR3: TGTGCCAGCGGGGGGACTAATTCACCCCTCCACTTT. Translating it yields CASGGTNSPLHF.

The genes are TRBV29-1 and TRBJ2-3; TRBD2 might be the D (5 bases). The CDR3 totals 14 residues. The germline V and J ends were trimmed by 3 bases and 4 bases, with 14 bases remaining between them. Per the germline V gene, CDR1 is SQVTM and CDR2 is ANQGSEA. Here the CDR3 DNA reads TGCAGCGTTGATGTACGGGGTCGTGCAGATACGCAGTATTTT. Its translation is CSVDVRGRADTQYF.